The 4 T cell receptor beta chains below were found in one sample sequenced in a study of blood T cells in healthy people across ages. The second PCR ran about 6 to 11 cycles with a sample-barcoded 5' primer and J-beta primers. TCRdb re-analysed the 5' RACE reads in MiXCR, keeping a single row per CDR3 protein. This repertoire shows roughly 730,000 distinct CDR3 sequences, 45% to 70% found once; its top ten account for roughly 24%. The sequenced sample was blood. These receptors were taken from a middle-aged man in good health.

The chain links TRBV4-1 to TRBJ2-1; D is ambiguous. With 4 bases removed from V and 6 bases from J, the gap between germline ends came to 16 bases. The CDR3 consists of 15 residues. Germline CDR1 MGHRA, CDR2 YSYEKL. CDR3 loop: CASSPTPGPRNEQFF. As DNA, the CDR3 is TGCGCCAGCAGCCCGACCCCTGGACCGCGCAATGAGCAGTTCTTC.

CDR3 DNA: TGCGCCAGCAGGCACCCAGGGGGTTCGAATTCACCCCTCCACTTT. As protein: CASRHPGGSNSPLHF. V usage is TRBV4-1 and J usage is TRBJ1-6, with TRBD1 matching 7 bases. The germline gives CDR1 MGHRA, CDR2 YSYEKL. The V segment lost 6 bases and the J segment 7 bases; nucleotides outside the gene matches: 9. This CDR3 has 15 residues.

This clonotype was observed a single time. The chain employs TRBV28 and TRBJ1-6, with a weak D call TRBD1 (5 bases). The CDR3 covers 14 residues. The V gene's germline CDR1 is MDHEN and CDR2 SYDVKM. V was cut by 3 bases and J by 10 bases, with 13 bases left in between. CDR3 DNA sequence: TGTGCCAGCAGTTTCGGAGGGACGGGGTCACCCCTCCACTTT. It is translated as CASSFGGTGSPLHF.

The chain links TRBV12-3 or TRBV12-4 to TRBJ2-4; no definite D call. Matching the DNA end better, TRBJ2-7 makes the J call doubtful. The CDR3 covers 13 residues. The CDR3 loop is CASSLARTYEQYF. CDR3 coding DNA: TGTGCCAGCAGTTTAGCCAGAACCTACGAGCAGTACTTC.